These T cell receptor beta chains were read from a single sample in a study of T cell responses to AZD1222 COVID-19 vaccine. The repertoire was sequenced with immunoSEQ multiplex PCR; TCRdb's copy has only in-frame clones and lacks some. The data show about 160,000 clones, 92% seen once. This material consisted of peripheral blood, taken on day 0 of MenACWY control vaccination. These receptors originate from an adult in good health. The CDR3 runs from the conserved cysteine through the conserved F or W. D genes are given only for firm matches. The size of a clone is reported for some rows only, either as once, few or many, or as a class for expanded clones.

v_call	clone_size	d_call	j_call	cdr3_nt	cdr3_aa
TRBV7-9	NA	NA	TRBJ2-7	TGTGCCAGCAGCTTGGCGGGACAGATCTACGAGCAGTACTTC	CASSLAGQIYEQYF
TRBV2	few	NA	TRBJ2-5	TGTGCCAGCAGTGAATTGCAGGGTCCCCAAGAGACCCAGTACTTC	CASSELQGPQETQYF
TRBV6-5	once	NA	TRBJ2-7	TGTGCCAGCAGTTACTCTAACCGTGACACCGACGAGCAGTACTTC	CASSYSNRDTDEQYF
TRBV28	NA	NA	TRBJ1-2	TGTGCCAGCAGGACGGGGGTGGCTGGCTACACCTTC	CASRTGVAGYTF
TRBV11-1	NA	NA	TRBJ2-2	TGTGCCAGCAGCCCCGAGGGGACCGGGGAGCTGTTTTTT	CASSPEGTGELFF
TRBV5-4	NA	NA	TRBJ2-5	TGTGCCAGCAGCTTGGAACCTTTAGAGACCCAGTACTTC	CASSLEPLETQYF
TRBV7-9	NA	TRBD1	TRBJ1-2	TGTGCCAGCAGAGGGACAGGGGACTCCCGCGGGGTCTATGGCTACACCTTC	CASRGTGDSRGVYGYTF
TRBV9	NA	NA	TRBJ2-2	TGTGCCAGCGGTGATGCGGGGCGGGTGGCCGGGGAGCTGTTTTTT	CASGDAGRVAGELFF
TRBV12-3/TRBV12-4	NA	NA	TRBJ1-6	TGTGCGACCAGGCTGACCAATTCACCCCTCCACTTT	CATRLTNSPLHF
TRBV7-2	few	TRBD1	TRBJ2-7	TGTGCCAGCAGCATCATGGGGACAGCCTCCTACGAGCAGTACTTC	CASSIMGTASYEQYF
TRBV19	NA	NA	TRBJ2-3	TGTGCCAGTAGTATTGGGGGGGATACGCAGTATTTT	CASSIGGDTQYF
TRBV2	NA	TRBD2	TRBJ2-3	TGTGCCAGCAGCGCGACTAGCGGGAGTATAGATACGCAGTATTTT	CASSATSGSIDTQYF
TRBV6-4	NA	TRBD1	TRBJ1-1	TGTGCCAGCAGTGACTCGACAGGGGGCAGGACTGAAGCTTTCTTT	CASSDSTGGRTEAFF
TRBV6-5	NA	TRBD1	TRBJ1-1	TGTGCCAGCAGGAGACAGGGAGAAGCTTTCTTT	CASRRQGEAFF
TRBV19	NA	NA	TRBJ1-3	TGTGCCAGTAGTATAGTCGGGCAGGGCGGTGGAAACACCATATATTTT	CASSIVGQGGGNTIYF
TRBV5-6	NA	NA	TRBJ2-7	TGTGCCAGCAGCTTTGAAGGGGGTCTAAACGAGCAGTACTTC	CASSFEGGLNEQYF
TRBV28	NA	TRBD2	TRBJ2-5	TGTGCCAGCCAGGCAGGACTAGCGGGATTCCAAGAGACCCAGTACTTC	CASQAGLAGFQETQYF
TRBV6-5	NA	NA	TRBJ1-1	TGTGCCAGCATGGGAAACATGAACACTGAAGCTTTCTTT	CASMGNMNTEAFF
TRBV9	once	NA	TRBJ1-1	TGTGCCAGCAGCGTAGCCAGGAACACTGAAGCTTTCTTT	CASSVARNTEAFF
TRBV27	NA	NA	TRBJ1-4	TGTGCCAGCAGTTCCTACAGGCGAATCGGAGAAAAACTGTTTTTT	CASSSYRRIGEKLFF
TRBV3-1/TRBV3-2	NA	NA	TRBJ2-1	TGTGCCAGCAGCAACAGACAGGACCTACGCAATGAGCAGTTCTTC	CASSNRQDLRNEQFF
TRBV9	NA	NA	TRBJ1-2	TGTGCCAGCAGCGTAGAGGGGAGGGGACACTATGGCTACACCTTC	CASSVEGRGHYGYTF
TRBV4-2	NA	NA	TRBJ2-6	TGTGCCAGCAGCCAAGATAAGGGGGCCAACGTCCTGACTTTC	CASSQDKGANVLTF
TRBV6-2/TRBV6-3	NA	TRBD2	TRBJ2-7	TGTGCCAGCAGTTACTCGAAGTCTTGGACTAGCGGTTACGAGCAGTACTTC	CASSYSKSWTSGYEQYF
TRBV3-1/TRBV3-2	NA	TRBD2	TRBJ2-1	TGTGCCAGCAGTCGAGGACTAGCGGGAGTTGAGCAGTTCTTC	CASSRGLAGVEQFF
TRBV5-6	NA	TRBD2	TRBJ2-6	TGTGCCAGCAGCCCGGGGGGCTCTGGGGCCAACGTCCTGACTTTC	CASSPGGSGANVLTF
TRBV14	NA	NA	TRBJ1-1	TGTGCCAGCAGCCACAAGAGAGGGGGTCTTGGGGCTTTCTTT	CASSHKRGGLGAFF
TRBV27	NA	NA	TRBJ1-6	TGTGCCAGCAGGCTGGTTTTTAATTCACCCCTCCACTTT	CASRLVFNSPLHF
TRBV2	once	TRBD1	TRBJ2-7	TGTGCCAGACGTAAGGGGGCGTCCGGAGGCGAGCAGTACTTC	CARRKGASGGEQYF
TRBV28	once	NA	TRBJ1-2	TGTGCCAGCAGTTTGGTTGGTCAGAGCTATGGCTACACCTTC	CASSLVGQSYGYTF
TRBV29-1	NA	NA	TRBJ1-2	TGCAGCGTTGAAGGGGCGGGGTTGAGAGGCTACACCTTC	CSVEGAGLRGYTF
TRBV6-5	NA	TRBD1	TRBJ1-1	TGTGCCAGCAGCACAGGGGTTACTGAAGCTTTCTTT	CASSTGVTEAFF
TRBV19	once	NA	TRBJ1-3	TGTGCCAGTAGTCGGGGAATGACGCGGATCTCTGGAAACACCATATATTTT	CASSRGMTRISGNTIYF
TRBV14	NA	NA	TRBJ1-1	TGTGCCAGCAGCTACCTCCAGGGTCAAACTGAAGCTTTCTTT	CASSYLQGQTEAFF
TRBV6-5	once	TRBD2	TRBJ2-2	TGTGCCAGCAGTTACTCGACTAGCGGGACGACCGGGGAGCTGTTTTTT	CASSYSTSGTTGELFF
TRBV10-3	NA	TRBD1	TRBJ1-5	TGTGCCATCAGCCCCTCCGGGACAGGGCCTGGGCAGCCCCAGCATTTT	CAISPSGTGPGQPQHF
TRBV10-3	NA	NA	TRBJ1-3	TGTGCCATCAAGGGGACAATTGGAAACACCATATATTTT	CAIKGTIGNTIYF
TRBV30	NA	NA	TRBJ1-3	TGTGCCTGGAGTGCTAGGGGCGCTTCTGGAAACACCATATATTTT	CAWSARGASGNTIYF
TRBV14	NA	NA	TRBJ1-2	TGTGCCAGCAGCCGGGGGGCGCTCGGCTATGGCTACACCTTC	CASSRGALGYGYTF
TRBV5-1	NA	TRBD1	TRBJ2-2	TGCGCCAGCAGCACGGGACAGGGGTGGGAGCTGTTTTTT	CASSTGQGWELFF
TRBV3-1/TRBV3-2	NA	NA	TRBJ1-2	TGTGCCAGCAGCAAACCGGAGGGGGGCTACACCTTC	CASSKPEGGYTF